A selection of T cell receptor beta chains follows, all from one sample in a study of T cell responses to AZD1222 COVID-19 vaccine. Sequencing used immunoSEQ multiplex PCR; TCRdb keeps in-frame clones, though not all of them. The data hold nearly 90,000 clones, with roughly 87% observed a single time. Here the sequenced sample was peripheral blood, taken on day 0 of AZD1222 vaccination. The receptors come from an adult in good health. CDR3s include the opening cysteine and the closing phenylalanine or tryptophan. Fields, in order: V gene, clone size, D gene, J gene, CDR3 protein, CDR3 DNA. The D gene is left open where the match is weak. Only part of the rows carry a size: once, few, many, or a class if the clone is expanded.

v_call: TRBV6-5; clone_size: .; d_call: .; j_call: TRBJ2-7; cdr3_aa: CASETGYEQYF; cdr3_nt: TGTGCCAGCGAAACAGGTTACGAGCAGTACTTC
v_call: TRBV9; clone_size: .; d_call: .; j_call: TRBJ2-2; cdr3_aa: CASSVGLNTGELFF; cdr3_nt: TGTGCCAGCAGCGTAGGATTGAACACCGGGGAGCTGTTTTTT
v_call: TRBV29-1; clone_size: once; d_call: .; j_call: TRBJ2-3; cdr3_aa: CSGRLLRTDTQYF; cdr3_nt: TGCAGCGGCCGACTTTTACGCACAGATACGCAGTATTTT
v_call: TRBV11-3; clone_size: .; d_call: .; j_call: TRBJ2-1; cdr3_aa: CASSLGPVNEQFF; cdr3_nt: TGTGCCAGCAGCTTAGGGCCGGTCAATGAGCAGTTCTTC
v_call: TRBV6-1; clone_size: few; d_call: .; j_call: TRBJ1-2; cdr3_aa: CASSEARGAVNYGYTF; cdr3_nt: TGTGCCAGCAGTGAAGCTCGAGGGGCGGTTAACTATGGCTACACCTTC
v_call: TRBV29-1; clone_size: .; d_call: TRBD1; j_call: TRBJ1-2; cdr3_aa: CSAATGGLYGYTF; cdr3_nt: TGCAGCGCCGCGACAGGGGGTCTCTATGGCTACACCTTC
v_call: TRBV13; clone_size: .; d_call: .; j_call: TRBJ1-6; cdr3_aa: CASSLARGGSPLHF; cdr3_nt: TGTGCCAGCAGCTTAGCACGGGGAGGATCACCCCTCCACTTT
v_call: TRBV6-1; clone_size: .; d_call: .; j_call: TRBJ1-5; cdr3_aa: CASSEGLGFQPQHF; cdr3_nt: TGTGCCAGCAGTGAAGGTTTGGGTTTCCAGCCCCAGCATTTT
v_call: TRBV5-1; clone_size: .; d_call: TRBD2; j_call: TRBJ2-3; cdr3_aa: CASSLAPGTSGYTSTDTQYF; cdr3_nt: TGCGCCAGCAGCTTGGCCCCCGGGACTAGCGGTTATACTAGCACAGATACGCAGTATTTT
v_call: TRBV27; clone_size: .; d_call: .; j_call: TRBJ2-5; cdr3_aa: CASSLGGSLETQYF; cdr3_nt: TGTGCCAGCAGTTTAGGGGGGTCCCTAGAGACCCAGTACTTC
v_call: TRBV29-1; clone_size: .; d_call: TRBD2; j_call: TRBJ2-1; cdr3_aa: CSAAVAGVPNEQFF; cdr3_nt: TGCAGCGCTGCAGTAGCGGGAGTTCCCAATGAGCAGTTCTTC
v_call: TRBV9; clone_size: .; d_call: .; j_call: TRBJ2-1; cdr3_aa: CASGGTSSSYNEQFF; cdr3_nt: TGTGCCAGCGGGGGGACCTCTAGCTCCTACAATGAGCAGTTCTTC
v_call: TRBV11-2; clone_size: .; d_call: TRBD2; j_call: TRBJ2-1; cdr3_aa: CASSPRTSGYNEQFF; cdr3_nt: TGTGCCAGCAGCCCACGGACTAGCGGATACAATGAGCAGTTCTTC
v_call: TRBV19; clone_size: .; d_call: .; j_call: TRBJ2-5; cdr3_aa: CASSMARQQETQYF; cdr3_nt: TGTGCCAGTAGTATGGCCAGGCAGCAAGAGACCCAGTACTTC
v_call: TRBV11-1; clone_size: .; d_call: .; j_call: TRBJ1-5; cdr3_aa: CASSLGSNQPQHF; cdr3_nt: TGTGCCAGCAGCTTGGGTAGCAATCAGCCCCAGCATTTT
v_call: TRBV29-1; clone_size: .; d_call: TRBD2; j_call: TRBJ2-1; cdr3_aa: CSVPSLTSGRLNEQFF; cdr3_nt: TGCAGCGTTCCTTCCTTGACTAGCGGGAGGCTGAATGAGCAGTTCTTC
v_call: TRBV28; clone_size: .; d_call: .; j_call: TRBJ2-3; cdr3_aa: CASSLRHNTQYF; cdr3_nt: TGTGCCAGCAGTTTAAGGCATAATACGCAGTATTTT
v_call: TRBV4-3; clone_size: .; d_call: .; j_call: TRBJ2-2; cdr3_aa: CATGAQTGELFF; cdr3_nt: TGCGCCACGGGGGCGCAAACCGGGGAGCTGTTTTTT
v_call: TRBV15; clone_size: once; d_call: .; j_call: TRBJ2-1; cdr3_aa: CATSRGGQMDNEQFF; cdr3_nt: TGTGCCACCAGCAGAGGGGGGCAAATGGACAATGAGCAGTTCTTC
v_call: TRBV3-1/TRBV3-2; clone_size: once; d_call: TRBD1; j_call: TRBJ1-1; cdr3_aa: CASSQGTGRFDTEAFF; cdr3_nt: TGTGCCAGCAGCCAAGGGACAGGGAGGTTTGACACTGAAGCTTTCTTT
v_call: TRBV18; clone_size: once; d_call: .; j_call: TRBJ1-2; cdr3_aa: CASSPGHYGYTF; cdr3_nt: TGTGCCAGCTCACCAGGGCACTATGGCTACACCTTC
v_call: TRBV24-1; clone_size: .; d_call: .; j_call: TRBJ2-2; cdr3_aa: CATEMTENTGELFF; cdr3_nt: TGTGCCACCGAAATGACAGAGAACACCGGGGAGCTGTTTTTT